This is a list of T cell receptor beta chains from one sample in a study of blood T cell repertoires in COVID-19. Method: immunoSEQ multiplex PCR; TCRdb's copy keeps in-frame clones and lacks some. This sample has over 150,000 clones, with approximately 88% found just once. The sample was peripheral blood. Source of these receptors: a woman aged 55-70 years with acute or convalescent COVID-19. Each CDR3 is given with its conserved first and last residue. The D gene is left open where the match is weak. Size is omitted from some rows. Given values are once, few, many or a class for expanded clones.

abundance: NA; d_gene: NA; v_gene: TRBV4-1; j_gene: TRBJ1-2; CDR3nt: TGCGCCAGCAGCCTTGCGGGGGGCTACACCTTC; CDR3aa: CASSLAGGYTF
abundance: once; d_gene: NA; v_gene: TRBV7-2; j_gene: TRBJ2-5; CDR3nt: TGTGCCAGCAGCTTTCGACAGGCACAAGAGACCCAGTACTTC; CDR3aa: CASSFRQAQETQYF
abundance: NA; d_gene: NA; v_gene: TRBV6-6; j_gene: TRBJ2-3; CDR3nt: TGTGCCAGTGCGGCGGGGGCCTACACAGATACGCAGTATTTT; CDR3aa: CASAAGAYTDTQYF
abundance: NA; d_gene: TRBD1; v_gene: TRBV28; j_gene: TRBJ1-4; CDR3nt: TGTGCCAGCAGTTCGGTGGACAGGGATGAAAAACTGTTTTTT; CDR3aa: CASSSVDRDEKLFF
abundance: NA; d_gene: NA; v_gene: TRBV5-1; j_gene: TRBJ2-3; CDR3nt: TGCGCCAGCAGCGCCAGTGCCTCTAGCACAGATACGCAGTATTTT; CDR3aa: CASSASASSTDTQYF
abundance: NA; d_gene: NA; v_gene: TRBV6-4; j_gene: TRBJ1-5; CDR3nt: TGTGCCGCCCTAACCGAGGGACACAATCAGCCCCAGCATTTT; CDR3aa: CAALTEGHNQPQHF
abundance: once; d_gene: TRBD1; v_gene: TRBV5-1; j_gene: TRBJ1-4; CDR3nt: TGCGCCAGCAGACTGGGACAGGGCAATGAAAAACTGTTTTTT; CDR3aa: CASRLGQGNEKLFF
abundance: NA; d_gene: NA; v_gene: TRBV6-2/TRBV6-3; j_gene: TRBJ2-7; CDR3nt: TGTGCCAGCAGTCAGACAGGGACTGGGCCCACCAGCAGGGACTTC; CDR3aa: CASSQTGTGPTSRDF
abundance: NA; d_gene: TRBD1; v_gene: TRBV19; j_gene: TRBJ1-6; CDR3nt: TGTGCCAGTAGTATCTGGTCTGGGACAGATCAGAATTCACCCCTCCACTTT; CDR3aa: CASSIWSGTDQNSPLHF
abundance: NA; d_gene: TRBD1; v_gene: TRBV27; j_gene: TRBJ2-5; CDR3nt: TGTGCCAGCAGTTTATTCCCGAAGGGGGCCAAACAAGAGACCCAGTACTTC; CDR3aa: CASSLFPKGAKQETQYF
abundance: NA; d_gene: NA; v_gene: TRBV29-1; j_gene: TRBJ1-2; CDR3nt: TGCAGCGTTGATCCTCCCTATGGCTACACCTTC; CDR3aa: CSVDPPYGYTF
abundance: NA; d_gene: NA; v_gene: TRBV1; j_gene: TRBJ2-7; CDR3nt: TGCACCAGCAGTCCCAGGGGGTGGACCTACGAGCAGTACTTC; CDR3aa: CTSSPRGWTYEQYF
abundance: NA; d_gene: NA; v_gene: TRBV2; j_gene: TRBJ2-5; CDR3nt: TGTGCCAGCAGTAGACAGGAGCGCCAAGAGACCCAGTACTTC; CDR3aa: CASSRQERQETQYF
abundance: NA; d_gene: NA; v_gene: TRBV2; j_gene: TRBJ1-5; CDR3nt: TGTGCCAGCAGCCCTGAAGCAGGGAAGAATCAGCCCCAGCATTTT; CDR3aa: CASSPEAGKNQPQHF
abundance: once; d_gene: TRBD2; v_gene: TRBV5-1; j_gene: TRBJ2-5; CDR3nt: TGCGCCAGCAGCATGACTAGCGGGGAGGAGACCCAGTACTTC; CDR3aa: CASSMTSGEETQYF
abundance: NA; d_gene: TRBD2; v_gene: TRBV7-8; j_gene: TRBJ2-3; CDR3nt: TGTGCCAGCAGCTTCAAGCGGGGGGGCACAGATACGCAGTATTTT; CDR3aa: CASSFKRGGTDTQYF
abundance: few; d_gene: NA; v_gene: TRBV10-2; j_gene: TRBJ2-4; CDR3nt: TGCGCCAGCAGTGAGGGGCAGGGGTTAGCCAAAAACATTCAGTACTTC; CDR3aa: CASSEGQGLAKNIQYF
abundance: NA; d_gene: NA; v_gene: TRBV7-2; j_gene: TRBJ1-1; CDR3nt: TGTGCCAGCAGCTACCTTAATTACAGGCCGACAATGAACACTGAAGCTTTCTTT; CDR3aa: CASSYLNYRPTMNTEAFF
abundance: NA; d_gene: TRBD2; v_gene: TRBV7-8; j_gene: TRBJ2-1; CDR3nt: TGTGCCAGCAGCTTAGGGACTAGCGGGGGGGCAGCTGAGCAGTTCTTC; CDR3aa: CASSLGTSGGAAEQFF
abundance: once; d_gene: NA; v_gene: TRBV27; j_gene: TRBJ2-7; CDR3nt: TGTGCCAGCAGTTTAGAGGGTTACGAGCAGTACTTC; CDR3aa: CASSLEGYEQYF